This T cell receptor (beta chain) is drawn from a study of T cells in Graves' hyperthyroidism and ophthalmopathy. The length of the CDR3 is 13 residues. Germline V gene data show CDR1 as MNHNS and CDR2 as SASEGT. Trimming left V 5 bases short and J 2 bases short, with 9 bases between. RNA transcripts yielded amplified TCR beta CDR3 regions. First-round RT-PCR of the TCR CDR3 relied on the HTBI primer set. One entry per CDR3 protein results from TCRdb running MiXCR on the multiplex PCR reads. The repertoire consists of 410,000 or so distinct CDR3 sequences, with approximately 14% occurring once and the leading ten covering approximately 13%. Duration under 3 months, a NOSPECS grade of at least 4, and a Clinical Activity Score of at least 3 characterized the ophthalmopathy patients. Study results and caveats: Most thyroid clonotypes that were expanded above 0.001 also turned up in blood.

This clonotype was picked up many times. Its antigen is unknown. The chain carries TRBV6-1 and TRBJ2-5, with D unresolved. Sequenced sample: blood. The receptor's source is a man younger than 35 with Graves' ophthalmopathy. The CDR3 coding sequence is TGTGCCAGCAGTTTCGACGTGCAAGAGACCCAGTACTTC. As protein: CASSFDVQETQYF.